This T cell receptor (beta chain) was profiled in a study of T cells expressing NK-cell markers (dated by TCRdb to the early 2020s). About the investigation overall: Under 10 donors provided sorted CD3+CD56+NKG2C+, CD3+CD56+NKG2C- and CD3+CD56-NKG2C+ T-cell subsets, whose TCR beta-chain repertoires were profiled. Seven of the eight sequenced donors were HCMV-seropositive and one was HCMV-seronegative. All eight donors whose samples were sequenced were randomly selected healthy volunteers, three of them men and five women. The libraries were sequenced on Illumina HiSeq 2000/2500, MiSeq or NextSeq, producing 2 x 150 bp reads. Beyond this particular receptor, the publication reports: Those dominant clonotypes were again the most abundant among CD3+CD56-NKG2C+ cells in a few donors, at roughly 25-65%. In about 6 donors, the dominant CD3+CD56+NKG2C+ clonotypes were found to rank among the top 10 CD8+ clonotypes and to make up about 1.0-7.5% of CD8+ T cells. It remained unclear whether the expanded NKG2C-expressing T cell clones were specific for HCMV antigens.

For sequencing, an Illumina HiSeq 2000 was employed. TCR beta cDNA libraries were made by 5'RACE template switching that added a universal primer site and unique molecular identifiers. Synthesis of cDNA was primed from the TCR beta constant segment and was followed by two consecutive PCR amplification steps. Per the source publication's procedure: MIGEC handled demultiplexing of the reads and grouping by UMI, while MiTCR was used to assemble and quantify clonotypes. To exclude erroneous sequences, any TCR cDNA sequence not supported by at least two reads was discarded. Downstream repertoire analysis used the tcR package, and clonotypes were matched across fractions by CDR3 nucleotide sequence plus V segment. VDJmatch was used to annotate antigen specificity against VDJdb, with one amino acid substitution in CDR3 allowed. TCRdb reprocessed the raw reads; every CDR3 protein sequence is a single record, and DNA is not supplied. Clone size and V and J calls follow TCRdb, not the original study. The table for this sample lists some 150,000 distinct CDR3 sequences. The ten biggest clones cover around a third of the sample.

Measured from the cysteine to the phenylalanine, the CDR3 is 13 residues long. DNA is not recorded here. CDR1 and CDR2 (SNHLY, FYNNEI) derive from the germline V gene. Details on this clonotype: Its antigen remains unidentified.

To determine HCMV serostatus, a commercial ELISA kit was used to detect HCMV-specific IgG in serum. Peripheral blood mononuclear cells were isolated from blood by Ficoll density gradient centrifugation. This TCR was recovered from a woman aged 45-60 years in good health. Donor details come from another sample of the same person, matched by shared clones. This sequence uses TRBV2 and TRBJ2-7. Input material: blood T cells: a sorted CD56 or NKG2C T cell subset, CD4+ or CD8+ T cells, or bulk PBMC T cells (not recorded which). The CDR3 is CASRPADSYEQYF.